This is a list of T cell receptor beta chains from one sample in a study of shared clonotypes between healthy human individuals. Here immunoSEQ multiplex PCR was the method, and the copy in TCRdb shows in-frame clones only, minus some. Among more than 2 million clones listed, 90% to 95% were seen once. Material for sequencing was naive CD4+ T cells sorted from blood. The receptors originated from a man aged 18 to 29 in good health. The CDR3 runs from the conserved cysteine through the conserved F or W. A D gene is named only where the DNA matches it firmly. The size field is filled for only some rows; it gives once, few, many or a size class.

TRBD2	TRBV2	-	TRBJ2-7	CASRLAGNEQYF	TGTGCCAGCAGACTAGCGGGAAACGAGCAGTACTTC
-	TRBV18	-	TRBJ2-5	CASSPPAILVGQETQYF	TGTGCCAGCTCACCACCGGCTATCCTCGTCGGCCAAGAGACCCAGTACTTC
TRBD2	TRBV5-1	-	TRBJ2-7	CASSGGGGDSYEQYF	TGCGCCAGCAGTGGTGGCGGGGGGGACTCCTACGAGCAGTACTTC
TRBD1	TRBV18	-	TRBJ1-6	CASSPDRAHSPLHF	TGTGCCAGCTCACCAGACAGGGCCCATTCACCCCTCCACTTT
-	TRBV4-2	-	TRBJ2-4	CASSSGNIQYF	TGTGCCAGCAGCTCCGGGAACATTCAGTACTTC
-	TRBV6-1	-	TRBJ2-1	CASSEDSASYNEQFF	TGTGCCAGCAGTGAAGACAGTGCCTCCTACAATGAGCAGTTCTTC
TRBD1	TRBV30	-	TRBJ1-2	CAWGTGSSNYGYTF	TGTGCCTGGGGGACAGGTTCTTCTAACTATGGCTACACCTTC
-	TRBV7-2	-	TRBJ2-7	CASSPRRAGSEQYF	TGTGCCAGCAGTCCAAGGAGGGCCGGGAGCGAGCAGTACTTC
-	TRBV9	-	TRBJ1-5	CASSVDPGDQPQHF	TGTGCCAGCAGCGTAGATCCGGGAGATCAGCCCCAGCATTTT
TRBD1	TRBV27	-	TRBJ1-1	CASSSTGGKDREAFF	TGTGCCAGCAGTTCGACAGGGGGAAAGGATCGTGAAGCTTTCTTT
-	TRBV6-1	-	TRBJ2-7	CASRASFSYEQYF	TGTGCCAGCAGGGCGAGCTTCTCCTACGAGCAGTACTTC
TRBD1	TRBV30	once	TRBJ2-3	CASSGTGVRNTQYF	TGTGCCAGCTCCGGGACAGGGGTGAGAAATACGCAGTATTTT
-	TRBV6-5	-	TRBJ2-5	CASSRGIGETQYF	TGTGCCAGCAGCCGGGGGATCGGGGAGACCCAGTACTTC
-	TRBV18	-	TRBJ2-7	CASSPLAAYEQYF	TGTGCCAGCTCACCACTCGCGGCCTACGAGCAGTACTTC
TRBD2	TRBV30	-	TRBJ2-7	CACRGGHEQYF	TGTGCCTGCCGGGGGGGTCACGAGCAGTACTTC
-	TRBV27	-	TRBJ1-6	CASSFQEWVSSPLHF	TGTGCCAGCAGTTTTCAGGAATGGGTCTCTTCACCCCTCCACTTT
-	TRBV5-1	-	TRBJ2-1	CASSLVSRVDNEQFF	TGCGCCAGCAGCTTGGTCTCTAGAGTTGACAATGAGCAGTTCTTC
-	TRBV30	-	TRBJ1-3	CAWGHSGNTIYF	TGTGCCTGGGGGCATTCTGGAAACACCATATATTTT
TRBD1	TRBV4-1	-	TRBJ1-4	CASSQGDRGGHEKLFF	TGCGCCAGCAGCCAAGGGGACAGGGGGGGTCATGAAAAACTGTTTTTT
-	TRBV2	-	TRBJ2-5	CASRTDGETQYF	TGTGCCAGCAGAACGGACGGCGAGACCCAGTACTTC
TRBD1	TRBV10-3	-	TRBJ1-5	CAISESTGSNQPQHF	TGTGCCATCAGTGAGTCGACAGGGAGCAATCAGCCCCAGCATTTT
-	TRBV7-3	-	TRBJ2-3	CASSRSGEGAADTQYF	TGTGCCAGCAGCCGGAGCGGGGAGGGGGCTGCGGATACGCAGTATTTT
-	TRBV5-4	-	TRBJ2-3	CASSHRAQRYTDTQYF	TGTGCCAGCAGCCATAGGGCCCAACGCTACACAGATACGCAGTATTTT
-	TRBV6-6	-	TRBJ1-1	CASSFRGGSTEAFF	TGTGCCAGCAGTTTCAGAGGGGGGAGCACTGAAGCTTTCTTT
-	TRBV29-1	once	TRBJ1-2	CSVEGQSNRYGYTF	TGCAGCGTTGAAGGACAGAGCAACCGCTATGGCTACACCTTC
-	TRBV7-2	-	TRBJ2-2	CASNWDGNTGELFF	TGTGCCAGCAACTGGGACGGGAACACCGGGGAGCTGTTTTTT
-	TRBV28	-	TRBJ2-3	CASSLKSYQAADTQYF	TGTGCCAGCAGTTTAAAGTCGTATCAGGCGGCAGATACGCAGTATTTT
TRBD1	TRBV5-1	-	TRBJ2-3	CASGTTGASTDTQYF	TGCGCCAGCGGGACCACAGGGGCTAGCACAGATACGCAGTATTTC
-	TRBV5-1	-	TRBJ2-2	CASSPLGLSGELFF	TGCGCCAGCAGTCCACTGGGGCTGTCGGGGGAGCTGTTTTTT
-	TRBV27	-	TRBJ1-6	CASKQGRASPLHF	TGTGCCAGCAAACAGGGACGAGCCTCACCCCTCCACTTT
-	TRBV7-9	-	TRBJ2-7	CASSLGVEMGSYEQYF	TGTGCCAGCAGCTTAGGCGTGGAAATGGGATCCTACGAGCAGTACTTC
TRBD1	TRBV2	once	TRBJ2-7	CASSVDRGPYEQYF	TGTGCCAGCAGCGTGGACAGGGGGCCATACGAGCAGTACTTC
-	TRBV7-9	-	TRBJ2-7	CASSLGTEDFSYEQYF	TGTGCCAGCAGCTTAGGGACTGAAGACTTCTCCTACGAGCAGTACTTC
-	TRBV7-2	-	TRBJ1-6	CASSLNPGNYNSPLHF	TGTGCCAGCAGCTTAAATCCAGGGAACTATAATTCACCCCTCCACTTT
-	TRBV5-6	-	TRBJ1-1	CASSLAYPRDTEAFF	TGTGCCAGCAGCTTGGCCTACCCGAGGGACACTGAAGCTTTCTTT
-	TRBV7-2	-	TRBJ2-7	CASSLAQGLSYEQYF	TGTGCCAGCAGCTTAGCACAGGGCCTCTCCTACGAGCAGTACTTC
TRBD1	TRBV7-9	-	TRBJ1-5	CASSLAEGGSQPQHF	TGTGCCAGCAGCTTAGCGGAAGGGGGCAGTCAGCCCCAGCATTTT
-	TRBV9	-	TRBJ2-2	CASSVEAGRTVGELFF	TGTGCCAGCAGCGTAGAAGCAGGGAGGACGGTCGGGGAGCTGTTTTTT